This T cell receptor beta chain was sequenced for a study of PD-1 blockade in classical Hodgkin lymphoma. Study-wide results and limits: CD4+ TCR diversity, unlike CD8+, climbed significantly by C4D1.

Following autologous stem cell transplantation, relapse occurred in every patient, and exposure to brentuximab vedotin varied. Turning to this clone: Its target is not known.

Assay used: immunoSEQ multiplex PCR; TCRdb lists only in-frame clones, some missing. The sample has 25,000 to 35,000 clones; around 68% are singletons. The sequence was obtained from a human donor with classical Hodgkin lymphoma. The specimen was peripheral blood mononuclear cells (PBMCs), collected before the second cycle of nivolumab.

CDR3: CASQGEETEAFF. The CDR3 bases are TGTGCCAGCCAGGGGGAAGAGACTGAAGCTTTCTTT. The chain couples TRBV2 to TRBJ1-1, with 7 bases matching TRBD1. Germline V CDR1 and CDR2: SNHLY, FYNNEI. This CDR3 spans 12 amino acids. V lost 8 bases to trimming and J lost 5 bases; unmatched junction nucleotides: 5.